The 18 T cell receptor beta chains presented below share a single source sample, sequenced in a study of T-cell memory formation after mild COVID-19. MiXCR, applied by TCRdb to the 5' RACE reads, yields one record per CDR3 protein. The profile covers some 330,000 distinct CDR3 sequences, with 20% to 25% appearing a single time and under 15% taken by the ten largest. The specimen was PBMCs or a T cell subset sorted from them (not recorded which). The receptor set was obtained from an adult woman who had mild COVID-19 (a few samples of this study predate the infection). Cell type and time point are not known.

The DNA for the CDR3 is TGCGCCAGCAGCCGGTTTGGGGAGCTGTTTTTT. Protein product: CASSRFGELFF. The gene calls are TRBV4-1 and TRBJ2-2, with D uncertain. With 4 bases removed from V and 8 bases from J, the gap between germline ends came to 5 bases. The V gene's germline CDR1 is MGHRA and CDR2 YSYEKL. The CDR3 is 11 amino acids.

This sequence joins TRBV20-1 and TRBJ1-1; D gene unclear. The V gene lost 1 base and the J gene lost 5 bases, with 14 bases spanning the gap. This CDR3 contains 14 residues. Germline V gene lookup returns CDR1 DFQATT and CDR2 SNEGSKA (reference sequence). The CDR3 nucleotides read TGCAGTGCTAGAGCCACCAGAGGGAAAACTGAAGCTTTCTTT. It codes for CSARATRGKTEAFF.

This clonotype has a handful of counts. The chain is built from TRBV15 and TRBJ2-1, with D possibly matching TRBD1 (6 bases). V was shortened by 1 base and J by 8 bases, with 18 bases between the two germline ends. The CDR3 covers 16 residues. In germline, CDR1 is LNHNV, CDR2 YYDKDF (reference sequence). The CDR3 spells CATSRVGATLVDEQFF. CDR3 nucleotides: TGTGCCACCAGCAGAGTGGGGGCAACCCTTGTGGATGAGCAGTTCTTC.

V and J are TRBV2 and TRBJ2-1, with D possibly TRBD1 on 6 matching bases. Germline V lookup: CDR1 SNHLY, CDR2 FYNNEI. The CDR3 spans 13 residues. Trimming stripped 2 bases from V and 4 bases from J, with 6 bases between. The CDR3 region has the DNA TGTGCCAGCAGTGAAACAGGGTACAATGAGCAGTTCTTC. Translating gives CASSETGYNEQFF. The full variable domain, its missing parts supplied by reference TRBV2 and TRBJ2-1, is EPEVTQTPSHQVTQMGQEVILRCVPISNHLYFYWYRQILGQKVEFLVSFYNNEISEKSEIFDDQFSVERPDGSNFTLKIRSTKLEDSAMYFCASSETGYNEQFFGPGTRLTVL.

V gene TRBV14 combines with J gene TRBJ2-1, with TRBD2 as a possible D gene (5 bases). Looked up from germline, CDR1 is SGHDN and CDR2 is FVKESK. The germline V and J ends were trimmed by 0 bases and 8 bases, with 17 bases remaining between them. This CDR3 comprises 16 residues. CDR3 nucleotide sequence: TGTGCCAGCAGCCAAGACGGACTCGTGGGTGTGGATGAGCAGTTCTTC. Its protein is CASSQDGLVGVDEQFF. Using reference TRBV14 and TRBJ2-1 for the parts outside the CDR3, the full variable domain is EAGVTQFPSHSVIEKGQTVTLRCDPISGHDNLYWYRRVMGKEIKFLLHFVKESKQDESGMPNNRFLAERTGGTYSTLKVQPAELEDSGVYFCASSQDGLVGVDEQFFGPGTRLTVL.

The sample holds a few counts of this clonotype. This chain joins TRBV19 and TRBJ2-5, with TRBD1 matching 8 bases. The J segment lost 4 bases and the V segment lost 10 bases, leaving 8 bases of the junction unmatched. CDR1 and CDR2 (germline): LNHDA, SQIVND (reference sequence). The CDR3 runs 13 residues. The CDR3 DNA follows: TGTGCCAACCTGACAGGGGTCGGAGAGACCCAGTACTTC. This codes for CANLTGVGETQYF.

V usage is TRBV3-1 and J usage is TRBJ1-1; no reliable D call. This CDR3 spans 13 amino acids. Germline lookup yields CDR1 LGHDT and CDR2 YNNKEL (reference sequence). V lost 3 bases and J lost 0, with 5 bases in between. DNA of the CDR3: TGTGCCAGCAGCCAGATGATGAACACTGAAGCTTTCTTT. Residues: CASSQMMNTEAFF.

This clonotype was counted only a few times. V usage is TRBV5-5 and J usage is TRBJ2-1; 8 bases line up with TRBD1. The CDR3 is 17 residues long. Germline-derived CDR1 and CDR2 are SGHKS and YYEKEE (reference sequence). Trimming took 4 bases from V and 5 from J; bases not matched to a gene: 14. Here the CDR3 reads CASSLGTGRRENNEQFF. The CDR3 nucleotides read TGTGCCAGCAGCCTGGGGACAGGACGCAGGGAAAACAATGAGCAGTTCTTC.

CDR3 sequence reads: CASSKDRGRTEAFF. The CDR3 DNA reads TGTGCCAGCTCAAAAGACAGGGGGCGGACTGAAGCTTTCTTT. The chain joins TRBV18 to TRBJ1-1, with 10 positions matching TRBD1. Trimming at V came to 5 bases and at J to 5 bases, leaving 5 bases not matched to a gene. From germline, CDR1 is KGHSH and CDR2 LQKENI. There are 14 residues in the CDR3.

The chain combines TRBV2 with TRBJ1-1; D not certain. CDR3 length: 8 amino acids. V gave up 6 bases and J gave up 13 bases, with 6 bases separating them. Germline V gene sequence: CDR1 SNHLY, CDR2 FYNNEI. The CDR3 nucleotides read TGTGCCAGCAGAGAGGGTTTCTTT. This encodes CASREGFF.

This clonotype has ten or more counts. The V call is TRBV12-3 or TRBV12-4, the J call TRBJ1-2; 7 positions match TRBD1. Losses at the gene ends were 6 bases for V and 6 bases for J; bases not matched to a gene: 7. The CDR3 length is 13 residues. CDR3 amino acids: CASRPTGTNGYTF. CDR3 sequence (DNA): TGTGCCAGCAGGCCGACAGGGACCAATGGCTACACCTTC.

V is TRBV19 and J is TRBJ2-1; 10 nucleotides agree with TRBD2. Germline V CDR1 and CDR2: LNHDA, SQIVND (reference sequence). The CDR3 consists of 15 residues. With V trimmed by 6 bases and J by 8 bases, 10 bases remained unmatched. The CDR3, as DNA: TGTGCCAGTAGCCCTAGCGGGGGCCTATCCGATGAGCAGTTCTTC. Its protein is CASSPSGGLSDEQFF.

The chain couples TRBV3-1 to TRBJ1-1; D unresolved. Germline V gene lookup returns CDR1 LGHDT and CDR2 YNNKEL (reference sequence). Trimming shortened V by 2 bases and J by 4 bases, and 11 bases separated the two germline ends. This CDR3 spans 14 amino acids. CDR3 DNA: TGTGCCAGCAGCCAATCGGTGGAGGGCACTGAAGCTTTCTTT. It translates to CASSQSVEGTEAFF.

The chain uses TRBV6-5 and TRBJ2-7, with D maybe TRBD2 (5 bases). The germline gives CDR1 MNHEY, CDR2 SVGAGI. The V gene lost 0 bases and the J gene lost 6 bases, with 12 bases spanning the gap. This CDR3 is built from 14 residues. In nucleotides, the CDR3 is TGTGCCAGCAGTTACTCGAAAGGGAGCGCCGAGCAGTACTTC. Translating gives CASSYSKGSAEQYF.

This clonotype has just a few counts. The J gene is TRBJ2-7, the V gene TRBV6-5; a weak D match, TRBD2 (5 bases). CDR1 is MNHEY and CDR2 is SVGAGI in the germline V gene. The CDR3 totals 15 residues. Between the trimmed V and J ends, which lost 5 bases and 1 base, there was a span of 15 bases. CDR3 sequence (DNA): TGTGCCAGCAGTCGTGACGCCGGGGTTTCCTACGAGCAGTACTTC. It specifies CASSRDAGVSYEQYF.

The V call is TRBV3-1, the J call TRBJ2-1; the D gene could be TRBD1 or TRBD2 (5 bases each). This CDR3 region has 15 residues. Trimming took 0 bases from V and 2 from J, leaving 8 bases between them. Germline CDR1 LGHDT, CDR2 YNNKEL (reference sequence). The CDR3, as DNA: TGTGCCAGCAGCCAAGATGTGGGGGCCTACAATGAGCAGTTCTTC. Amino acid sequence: CASSQDVGAYNEQFF.

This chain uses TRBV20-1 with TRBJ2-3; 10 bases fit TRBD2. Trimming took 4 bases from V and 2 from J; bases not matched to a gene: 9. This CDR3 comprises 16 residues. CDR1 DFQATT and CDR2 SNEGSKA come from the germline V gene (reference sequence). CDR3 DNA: TGCAGTGCTAAGACCCCGGGACTAGCGTTCACAGATACGCAGTATTTT. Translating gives CSAKTPGLAFTDTQYF.

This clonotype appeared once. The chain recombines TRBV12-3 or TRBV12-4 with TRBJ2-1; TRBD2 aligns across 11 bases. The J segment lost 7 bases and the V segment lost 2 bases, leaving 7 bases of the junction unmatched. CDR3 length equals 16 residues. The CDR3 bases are TGTGCCAGCAGTTTAAAGTCTAGCGGGGGGTCAAATGAGCAGTTCTTC. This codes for CASSLKSSGGSNEQFF.